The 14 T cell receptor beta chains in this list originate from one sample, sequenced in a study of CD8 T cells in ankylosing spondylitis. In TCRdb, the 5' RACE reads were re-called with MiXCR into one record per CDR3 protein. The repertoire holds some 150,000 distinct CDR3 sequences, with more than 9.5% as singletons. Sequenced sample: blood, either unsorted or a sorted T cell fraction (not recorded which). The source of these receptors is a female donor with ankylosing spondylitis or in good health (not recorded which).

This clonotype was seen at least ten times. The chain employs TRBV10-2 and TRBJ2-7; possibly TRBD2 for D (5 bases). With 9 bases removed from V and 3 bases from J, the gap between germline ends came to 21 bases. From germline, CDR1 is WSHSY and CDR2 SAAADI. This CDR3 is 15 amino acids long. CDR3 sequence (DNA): TGCGCCAGTGCCCCCCCGCAAAGCGGAAGCTACGAGCAGTACTTC. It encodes CASAPPQSGSYEQYF.

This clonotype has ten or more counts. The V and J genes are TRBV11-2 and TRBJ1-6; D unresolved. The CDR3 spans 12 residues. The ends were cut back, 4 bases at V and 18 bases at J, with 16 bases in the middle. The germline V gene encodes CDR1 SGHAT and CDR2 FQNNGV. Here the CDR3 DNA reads TGTGCCAGCAGCTCCCGCCATTCAGAATCCCACTTT. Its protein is CASSSRHSESHF. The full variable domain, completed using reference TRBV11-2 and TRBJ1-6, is EAGVAQSPRYKIIEKRQSVAFWCNPISGHATLYWYQQILGQGPKLLIQFQNNGVVDDSQLPKDRFSAERLKGVDSTLKIQPAKLEDSAVYLCASSSRHSESHFGNGTRLTVT.

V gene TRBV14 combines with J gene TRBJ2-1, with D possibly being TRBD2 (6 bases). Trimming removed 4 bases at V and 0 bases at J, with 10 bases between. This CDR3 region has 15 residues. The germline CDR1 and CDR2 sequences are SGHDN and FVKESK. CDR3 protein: CASSLRESSYNEQFF. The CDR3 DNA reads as TGTGCCAGCAGCCTCCGGGAGAGCTCCTACAATGAGCAGTTCTTC.

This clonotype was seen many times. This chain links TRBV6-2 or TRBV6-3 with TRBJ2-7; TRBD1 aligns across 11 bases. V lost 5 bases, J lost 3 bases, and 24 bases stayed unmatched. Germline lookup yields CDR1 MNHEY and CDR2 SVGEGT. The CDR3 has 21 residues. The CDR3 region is CASSHGQGASLFGGVNYEQYF. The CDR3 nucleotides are TGTGCCAGCAGTCATGGACAGGGGGCGTCCCTTTTCGGGGGAGTCAACTACGAGCAGTACTTC.

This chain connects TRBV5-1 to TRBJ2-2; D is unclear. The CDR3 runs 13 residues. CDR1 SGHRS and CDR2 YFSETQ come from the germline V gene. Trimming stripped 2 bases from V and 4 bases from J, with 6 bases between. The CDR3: CASSFAVTGELFF. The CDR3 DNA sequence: TGCGCCAGCAGCTTCGCAGTCACCGGGGAGCTGTTTTTT.

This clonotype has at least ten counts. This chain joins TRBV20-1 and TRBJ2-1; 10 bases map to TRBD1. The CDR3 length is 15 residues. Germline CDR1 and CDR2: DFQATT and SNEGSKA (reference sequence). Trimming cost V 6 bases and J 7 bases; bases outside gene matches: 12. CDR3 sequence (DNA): TGCAGTGCAGGCCCGGGACAGGGGTTGGTGAATGAGCAGTTCTTC. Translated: CSAGPGQGLVNEQFF.

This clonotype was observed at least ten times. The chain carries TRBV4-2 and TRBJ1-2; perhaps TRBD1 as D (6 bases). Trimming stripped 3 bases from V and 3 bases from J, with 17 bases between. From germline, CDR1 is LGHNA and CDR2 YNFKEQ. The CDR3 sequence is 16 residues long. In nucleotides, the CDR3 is TGTGCCAGCAGCCACCCCCGGGGCAGGGGAGACTATGGCTACACCTTC. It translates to CASSHPRGRGDYGYTF.

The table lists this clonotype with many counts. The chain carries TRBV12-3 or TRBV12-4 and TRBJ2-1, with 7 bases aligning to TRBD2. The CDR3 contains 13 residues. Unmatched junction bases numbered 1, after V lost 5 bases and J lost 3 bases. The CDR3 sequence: CASSTGGYNEQFF. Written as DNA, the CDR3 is TGTGCCAGCAGTACGGGGGGCTACAATGAGCAGTTCTTC.

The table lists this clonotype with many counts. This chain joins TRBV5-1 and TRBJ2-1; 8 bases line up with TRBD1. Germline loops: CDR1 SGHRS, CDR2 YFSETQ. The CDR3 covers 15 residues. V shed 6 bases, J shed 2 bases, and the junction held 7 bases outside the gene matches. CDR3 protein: CASTPGTGTYNEQFF. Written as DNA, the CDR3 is TGCGCCAGCACCCCCGGGACAGGAACCTACAATGAGCAGTTCTTC.

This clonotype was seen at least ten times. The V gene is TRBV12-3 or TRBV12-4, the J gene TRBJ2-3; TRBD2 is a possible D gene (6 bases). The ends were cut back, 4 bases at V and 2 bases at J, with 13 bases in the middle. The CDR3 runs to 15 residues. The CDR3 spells CASSSTRGITDTQYF. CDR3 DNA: TGTGCCAGCAGTTCGACTAGGGGTATCACAGATACGCAGTATTTT.

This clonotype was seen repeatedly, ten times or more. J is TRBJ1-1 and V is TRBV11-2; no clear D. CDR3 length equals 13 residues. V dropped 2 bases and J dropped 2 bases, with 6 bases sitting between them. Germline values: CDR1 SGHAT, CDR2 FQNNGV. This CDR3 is CASSLSRNTEAFF. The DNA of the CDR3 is TGTGCCAGCAGCTTAAGTCGAAACACTGAAGCTTTCTTT.

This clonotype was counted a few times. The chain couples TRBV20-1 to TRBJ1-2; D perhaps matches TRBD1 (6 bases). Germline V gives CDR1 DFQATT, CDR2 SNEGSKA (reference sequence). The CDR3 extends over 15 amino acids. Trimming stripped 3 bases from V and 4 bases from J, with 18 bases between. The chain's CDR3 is CSARLRGGGTYGYTF. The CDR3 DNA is TGCAGTGCTAGGTTGAGGGGGGGTGGGACCTATGGCTACACCTTC.

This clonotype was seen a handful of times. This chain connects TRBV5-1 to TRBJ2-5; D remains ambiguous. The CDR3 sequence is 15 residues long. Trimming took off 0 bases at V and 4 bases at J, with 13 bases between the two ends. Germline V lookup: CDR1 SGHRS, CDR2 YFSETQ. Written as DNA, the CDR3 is TGCGCCAGCAGCTTGGCCCTGTCCCTAGGAGAGACCCAGTACTTC. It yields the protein CASSLALSLGETQYF.

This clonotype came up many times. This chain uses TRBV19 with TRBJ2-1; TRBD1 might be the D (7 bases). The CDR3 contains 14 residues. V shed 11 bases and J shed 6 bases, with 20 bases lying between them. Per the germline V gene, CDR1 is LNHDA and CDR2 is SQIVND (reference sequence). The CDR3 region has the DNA TGTGCCGCAAGGGGGCTAGCGACACCCAATGAGCAGTTCTTC. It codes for CAARGLATPNEQFF.